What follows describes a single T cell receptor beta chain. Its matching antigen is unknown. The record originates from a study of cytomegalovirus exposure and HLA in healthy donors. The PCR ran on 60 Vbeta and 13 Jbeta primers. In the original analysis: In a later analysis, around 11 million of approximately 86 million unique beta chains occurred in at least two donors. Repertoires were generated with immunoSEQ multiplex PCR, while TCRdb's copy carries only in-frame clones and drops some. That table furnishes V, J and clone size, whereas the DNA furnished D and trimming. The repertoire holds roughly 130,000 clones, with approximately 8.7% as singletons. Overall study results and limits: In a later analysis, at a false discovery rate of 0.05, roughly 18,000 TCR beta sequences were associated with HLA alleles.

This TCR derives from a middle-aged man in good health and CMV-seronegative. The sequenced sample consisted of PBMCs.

CDR3 DNA: TGTGCCAGAAGCCCCCTGACAGATACGCAGTATTTT. It specifies CARSPLTDTQYF. The rearrangement uses TRBV5-3 and TRBJ2-3; D gene ambiguous. TRBV5-3 is labeled an ORF, and its function is uncertain. The CDR3 totals 12 residues. V lost 4 bases and J 3 bases, leaving 6 bases between the germline ends.